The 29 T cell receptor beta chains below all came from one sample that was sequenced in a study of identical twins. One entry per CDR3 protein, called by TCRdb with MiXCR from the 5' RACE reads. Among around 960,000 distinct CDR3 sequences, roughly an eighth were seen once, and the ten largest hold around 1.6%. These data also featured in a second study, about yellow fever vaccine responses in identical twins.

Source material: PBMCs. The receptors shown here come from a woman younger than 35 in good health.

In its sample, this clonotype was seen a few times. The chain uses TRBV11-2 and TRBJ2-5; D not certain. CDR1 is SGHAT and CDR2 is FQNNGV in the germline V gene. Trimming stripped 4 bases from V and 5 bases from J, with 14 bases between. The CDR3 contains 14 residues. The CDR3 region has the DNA TGTGCCAGCAGCTCCTCGGCCCCGAGGGAGACCCAGTACTTC. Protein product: CASSSSAPRETQYF.

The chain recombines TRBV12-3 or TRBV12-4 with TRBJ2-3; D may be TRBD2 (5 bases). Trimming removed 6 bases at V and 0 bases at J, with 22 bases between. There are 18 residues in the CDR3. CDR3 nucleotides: TGTGCCAGCAGATACGGGAAGCTCGGGAAGACTAGCACAGATACGCAGTATTTT. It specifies CASRYGKLGKTSTDTQYF.

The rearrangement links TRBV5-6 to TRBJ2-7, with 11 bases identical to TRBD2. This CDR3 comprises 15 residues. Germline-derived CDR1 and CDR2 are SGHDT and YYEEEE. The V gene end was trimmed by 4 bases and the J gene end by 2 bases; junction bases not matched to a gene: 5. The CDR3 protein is CASSPAGLAAYEQYF. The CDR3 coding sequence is TGTGCCAGCAGCCCGGCGGGACTAGCGGCCTACGAGCAGTACTTC.

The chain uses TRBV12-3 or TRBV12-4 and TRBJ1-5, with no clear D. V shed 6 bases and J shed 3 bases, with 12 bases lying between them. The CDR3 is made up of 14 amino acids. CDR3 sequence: CASSPEHLNQPQHF. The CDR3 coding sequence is TGTGCCAGCAGCCCGGAGCACCTCAATCAGCCCCAGCATTTT.

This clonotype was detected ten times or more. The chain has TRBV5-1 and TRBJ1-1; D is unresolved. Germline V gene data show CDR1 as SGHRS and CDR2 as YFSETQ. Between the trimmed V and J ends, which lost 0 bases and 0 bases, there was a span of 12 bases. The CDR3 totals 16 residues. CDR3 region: CASSLGGNYMNTEAFF. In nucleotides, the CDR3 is TGCGCCAGCAGCTTGGGAGGCAACTATATGAACACTGAAGCTTTCTTT.

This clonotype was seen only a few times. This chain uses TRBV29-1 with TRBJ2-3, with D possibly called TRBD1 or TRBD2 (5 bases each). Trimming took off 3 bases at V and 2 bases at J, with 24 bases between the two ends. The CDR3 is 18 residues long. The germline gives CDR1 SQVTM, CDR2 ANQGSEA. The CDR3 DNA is TGCAGCGTTGAGTCGTCCAGAGCTAGCTACAGGACCACAGATACGCAGTATTTT. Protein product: CSVESSRASYRTTDTQYF.

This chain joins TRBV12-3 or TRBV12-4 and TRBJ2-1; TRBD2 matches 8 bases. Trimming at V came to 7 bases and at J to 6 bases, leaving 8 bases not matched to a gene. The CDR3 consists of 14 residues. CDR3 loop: CASIRSGGGNEQFF. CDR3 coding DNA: TGTGCCAGCATAAGGAGCGGGGGCGGCAATGAGCAGTTCTTC.

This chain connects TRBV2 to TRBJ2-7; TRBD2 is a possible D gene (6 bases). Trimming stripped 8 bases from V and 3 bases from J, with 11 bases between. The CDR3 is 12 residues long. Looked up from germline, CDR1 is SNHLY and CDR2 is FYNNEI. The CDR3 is CASGRGNYEQYF. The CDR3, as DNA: TGTGCCAGCGGTCGCGGGAACTACGAGCAGTACTTC.

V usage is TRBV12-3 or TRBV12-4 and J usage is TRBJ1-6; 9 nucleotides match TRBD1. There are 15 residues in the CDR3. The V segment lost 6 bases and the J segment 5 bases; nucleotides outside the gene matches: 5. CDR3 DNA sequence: TGTGCCAGCAGCCGGCGGACAGGGGATAATTCACCCCTCCACTTT. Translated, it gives CASSRRTGDNSPLHF.

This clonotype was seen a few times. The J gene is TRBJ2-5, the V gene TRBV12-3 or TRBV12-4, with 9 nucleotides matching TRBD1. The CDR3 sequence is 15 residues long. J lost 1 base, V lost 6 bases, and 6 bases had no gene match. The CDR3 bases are TGTGCCAGCAGACCGGGACAGGGAGCCCAAGAGACCCAGTACTTC. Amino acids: CASRPGQGAQETQYF.

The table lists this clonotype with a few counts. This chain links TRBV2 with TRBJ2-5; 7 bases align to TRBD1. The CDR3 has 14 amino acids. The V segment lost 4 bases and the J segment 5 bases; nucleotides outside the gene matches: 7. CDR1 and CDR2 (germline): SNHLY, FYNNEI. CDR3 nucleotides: TGTGCCAGCAGTGGACAGGGAATAATGGAGACCCAGTACTTC. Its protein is CASSGQGIMETQYF.

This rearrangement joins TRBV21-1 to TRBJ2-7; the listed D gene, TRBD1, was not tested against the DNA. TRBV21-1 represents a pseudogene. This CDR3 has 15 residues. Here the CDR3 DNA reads TGTGCCAGCAGCCGCGGGCCAGAACCCTCCTACGAGCAGTACGTC. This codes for CASSRGPEPSYEQYV.

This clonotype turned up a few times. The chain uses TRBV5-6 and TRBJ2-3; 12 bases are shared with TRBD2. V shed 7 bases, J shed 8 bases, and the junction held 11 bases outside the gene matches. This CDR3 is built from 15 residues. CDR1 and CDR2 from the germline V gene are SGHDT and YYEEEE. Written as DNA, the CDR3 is TGTGCCAGCTACTTTGGGACTAGCGGGTATGGTACGCAGTATTTT. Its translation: CASYFGTSGYGTQYF. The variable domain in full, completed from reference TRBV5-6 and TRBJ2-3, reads DAGVTQSPTHLIKTRGQQVTLRCSPKSGHDTVSWYQQALGQGPQFIFQYYEEEERQRGNFPDRFSGHQFPNYSSELNVNALLLGDSALYLCASYFGTSGYGTQYFGPGTRLTVL.

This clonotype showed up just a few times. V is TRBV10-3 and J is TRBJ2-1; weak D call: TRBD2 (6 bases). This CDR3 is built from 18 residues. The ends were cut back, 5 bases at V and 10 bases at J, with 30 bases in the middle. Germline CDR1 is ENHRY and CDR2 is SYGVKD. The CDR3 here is CAISIRGGEGSRKGEQFF. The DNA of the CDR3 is TGTGCCATCAGTATCCGGGGAGGTGAGGGCAGCAGAAAGGGCGAGCAGTTCTTC.

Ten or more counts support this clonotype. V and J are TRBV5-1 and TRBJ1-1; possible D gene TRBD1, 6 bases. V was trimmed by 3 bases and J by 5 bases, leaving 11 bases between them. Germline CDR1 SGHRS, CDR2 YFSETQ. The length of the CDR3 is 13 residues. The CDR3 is CASSSGEGTEAFF. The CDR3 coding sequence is TGCGCCAGCAGCTCAGGGGAGGGAACTGAAGCTTTCTTT.

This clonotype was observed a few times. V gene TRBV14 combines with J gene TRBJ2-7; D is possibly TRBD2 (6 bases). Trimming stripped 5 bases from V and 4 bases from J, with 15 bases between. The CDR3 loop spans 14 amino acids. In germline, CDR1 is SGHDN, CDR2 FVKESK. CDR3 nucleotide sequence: TGTGCCAGCAGCTTCCCGGGACTCTCATACGAGCAGTACTTC. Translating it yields CASSFPGLSYEQYF. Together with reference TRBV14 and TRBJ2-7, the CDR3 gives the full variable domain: EAGVTQFPSHSVIEKGQTVTLRCDPISGHDNLYWYRRVMGKEIKFLLHFVKESKQDESGMPNNRFLAERTGGTYSTLKVQPAELEDSGVYFCASSFPGLSYEQYFGPGTRLTVT.

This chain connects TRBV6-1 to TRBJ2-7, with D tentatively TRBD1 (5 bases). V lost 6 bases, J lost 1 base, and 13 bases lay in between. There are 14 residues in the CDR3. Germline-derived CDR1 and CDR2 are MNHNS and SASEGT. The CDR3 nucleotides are TGTGCCAGCAGACCCAGACAGCCGTCCTACGAGCAGTACTTC. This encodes CASRPRQPSYEQYF.

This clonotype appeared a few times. The CDR3 region has the DNA TGTGCCAGCAGTGAGCCCGGGACAGCGAACACCGGGGAGCTGTTTTTT. This encodes CASSEPGTANTGELFF. The J gene is TRBJ2-2, the V gene TRBV6-1; TRBD1 aligns across 7 bases. The CDR3 sequence is 16 residues long. CDR1 MNHNS and CDR2 SASEGT come from the germline V gene. Unmatched junction bases numbered 4, after V lost 3 bases and J lost 0 bases.

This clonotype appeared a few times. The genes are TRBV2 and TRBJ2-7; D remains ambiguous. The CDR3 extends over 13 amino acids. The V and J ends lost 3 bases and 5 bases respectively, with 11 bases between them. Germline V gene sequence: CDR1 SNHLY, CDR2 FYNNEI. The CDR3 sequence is CASSDGASDEQYV. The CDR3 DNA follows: TGTGCCAGCAGTGACGGTGCCTCAGACGAGCAGTACGTC.

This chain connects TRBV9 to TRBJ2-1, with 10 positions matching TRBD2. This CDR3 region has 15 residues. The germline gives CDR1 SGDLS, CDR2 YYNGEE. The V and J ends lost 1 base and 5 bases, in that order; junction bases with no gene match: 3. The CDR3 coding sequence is TGTGCCAGCAGCGTACCTAGCGGGGGTAACAATGAGCAGTTCTTC. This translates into CASSVPSGGNNEQFF.

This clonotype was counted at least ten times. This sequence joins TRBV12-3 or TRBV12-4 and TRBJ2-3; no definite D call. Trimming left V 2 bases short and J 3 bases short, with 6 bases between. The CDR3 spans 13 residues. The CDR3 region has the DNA TGTGCCAGCAGTTTATGGGGAACAGATACGCAGTATTTT. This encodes CASSLWGTDTQYF.

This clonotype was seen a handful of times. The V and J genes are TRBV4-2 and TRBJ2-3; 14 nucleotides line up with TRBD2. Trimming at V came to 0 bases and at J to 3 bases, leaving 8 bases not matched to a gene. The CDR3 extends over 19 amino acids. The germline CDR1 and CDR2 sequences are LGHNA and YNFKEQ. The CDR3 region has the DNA TGTGCCAGCAGCCAAGAGGCGGGACTAGCGGGAGTCGGAACAGATACGCAGTATTTT. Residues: CASSQEAGLAGVGTDTQYF.

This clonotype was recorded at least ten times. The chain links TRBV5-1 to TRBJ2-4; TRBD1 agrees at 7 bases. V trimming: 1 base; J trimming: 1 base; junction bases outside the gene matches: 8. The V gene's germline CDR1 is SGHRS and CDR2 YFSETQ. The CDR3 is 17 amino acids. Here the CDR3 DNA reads TGCGCCAGCAGCTTGTGGGGAGACAGGGAGGCCAAAAACATTCAGTACTTC. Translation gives CASSLWGDREAKNIQYF.

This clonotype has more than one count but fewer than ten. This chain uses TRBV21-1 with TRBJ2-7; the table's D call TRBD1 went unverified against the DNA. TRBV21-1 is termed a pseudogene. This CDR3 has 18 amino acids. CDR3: CASSRYKQGPISPYEQYV. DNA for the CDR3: TGTGCCAGCAGCAGGTATAAACAGGGGCCCATAAGCCCCTACGAGCAGTACGTC.

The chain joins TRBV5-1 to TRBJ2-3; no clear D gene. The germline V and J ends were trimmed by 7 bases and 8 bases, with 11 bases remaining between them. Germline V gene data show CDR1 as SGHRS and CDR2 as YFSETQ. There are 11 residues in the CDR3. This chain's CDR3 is CASGKPGTQYF. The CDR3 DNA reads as TGCGCCAGCGGGAAGCCTGGTACGCAGTATTTT.

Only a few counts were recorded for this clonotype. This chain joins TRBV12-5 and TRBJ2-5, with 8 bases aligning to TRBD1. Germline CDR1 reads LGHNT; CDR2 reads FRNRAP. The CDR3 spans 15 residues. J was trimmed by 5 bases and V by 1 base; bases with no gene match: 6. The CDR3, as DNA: TGTGCTAGTGGTTTGGGACAGGGGAGCATTGAGACCCAGTACTTC. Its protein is CASGLGQGSIETQYF.

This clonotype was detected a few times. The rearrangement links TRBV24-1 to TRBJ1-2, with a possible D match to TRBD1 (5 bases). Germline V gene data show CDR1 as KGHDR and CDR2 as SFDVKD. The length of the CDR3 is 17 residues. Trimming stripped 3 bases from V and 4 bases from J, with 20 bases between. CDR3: CATSDGDRRERGYGYTF. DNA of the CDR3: TGTGCCACCAGTGATGGGGACCGGCGTGAGAGGGGCTATGGCTACACCTTC.

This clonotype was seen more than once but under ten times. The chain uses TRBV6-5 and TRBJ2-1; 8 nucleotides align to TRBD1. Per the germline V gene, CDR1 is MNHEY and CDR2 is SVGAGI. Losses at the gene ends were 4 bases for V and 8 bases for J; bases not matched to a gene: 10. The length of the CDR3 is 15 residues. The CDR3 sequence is CASSFTGGPMYEQFF. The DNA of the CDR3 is TGTGCCAGCAGTTTCACAGGGGGTCCTATGTATGAGCAGTTCTTC.

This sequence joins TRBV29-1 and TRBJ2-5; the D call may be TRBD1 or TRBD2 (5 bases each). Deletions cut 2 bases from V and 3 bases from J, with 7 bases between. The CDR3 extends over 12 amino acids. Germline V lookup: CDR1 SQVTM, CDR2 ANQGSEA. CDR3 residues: CSVEWGKETQYF. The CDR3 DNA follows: TGCAGCGTTGAATGGGGGAAAGAGACCCAGTACTTC.